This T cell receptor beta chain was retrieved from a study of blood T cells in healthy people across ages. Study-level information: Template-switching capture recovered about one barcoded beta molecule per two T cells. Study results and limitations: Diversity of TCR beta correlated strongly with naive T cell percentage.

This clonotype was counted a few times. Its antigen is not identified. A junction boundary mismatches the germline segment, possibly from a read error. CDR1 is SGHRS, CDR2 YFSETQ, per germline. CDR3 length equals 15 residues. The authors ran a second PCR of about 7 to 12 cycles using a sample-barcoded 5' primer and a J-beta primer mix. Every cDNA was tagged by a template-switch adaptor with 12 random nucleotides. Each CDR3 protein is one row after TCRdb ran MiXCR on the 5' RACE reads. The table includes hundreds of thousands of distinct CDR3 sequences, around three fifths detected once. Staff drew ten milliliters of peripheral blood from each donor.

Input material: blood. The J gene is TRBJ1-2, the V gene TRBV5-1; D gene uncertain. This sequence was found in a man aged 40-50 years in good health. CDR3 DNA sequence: TGCGCCAGCAGCTTGGCAACCCCGGCTACGGGCGGCTACACCTTT. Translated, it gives CASSLATPATGGYTF. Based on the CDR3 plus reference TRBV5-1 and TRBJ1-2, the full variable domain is KAGVTQTPRYLIKTRGQQVTLSCSPISGHRSVSWYQQTPGQGLQFLFEYFSETQRNKGNFPGRFSGRQFSNSRSEMNVSTLELGDSALYLCASSLATPATGGYTFGSGTRLTVV.